A selection of T cell receptor beta chains follows, all from one sample in a study of OX40 agonist ivuxolimab in advanced cancers. Here immunoSEQ multiplex PCR was the method, and the copy in TCRdb shows in-frame clones only, minus some. The sample includes approximately 31,000 clones, approximately 87% seen only once; the top ten take around a quarter. The sequenced sample was CD4+ or CD8+ T cells sorted from blood, obtained in a trial of the OX40 agonist ivuxolimab. These receptors were collected from an adult with an advanced solid tumor such as melanoma, head and neck, liver or kidney cancer. Both conserved end residues are part of each CDR3. The order of the fields is D gene, clone size, J gene, V gene, CDR3 protein, CDR3 DNA. The D gene is left open where the match is weak. Size values are once, few and many counts, or a class for expanded clones, and some rows have none.

TRBD2	NA	TRBJ2-1	TRBV2	CASSGTSGVGREQFF	TGTGCCAGCAGTGGGACTAGCGGAGTTGGACGGGAGCAGTTCTTC
NA	NA	TRBJ1-4	TRBV2	CASRATGTNEKLFF	TGTGCCAGCAGGGCAACCGGCACTAATGAAAAACTGTTTTTT
NA	NA	TRBJ2-7	TRBV5-1	CASRLGSYEQYF	TGCGCCAGCAGACTAGGCTCCTACGAGCAGTACTTC
TRBD2	NA	TRBJ2-1	TRBV5-1	CASSWGGLARDEQFF	TGCGCCAGCAGCTGGGGGGGACTAGCTAGAGATGAGCAGTTCTTC
NA	NA	TRBJ2-3	TRBV5-6	CASSLASADTQYF	TGTGCCAGCAGCTTGGCGAGTGCAGATACGCAGTATTTT
NA	NA	TRBJ1-4	TRBV7-2	CASSLWGKAEEKLFF	TGTGCCAGCAGCTTATGGGGCAAAGCCGAGGAAAAACTGTTTTTT
NA	NA	TRBJ2-7	TRBV5-1	CASSLERASEQYF	TGCGCCAGCAGCTTGGAGCGGGCTAGCGAGCAGTACTTC
TRBD2	NA	TRBJ2-6	TRBV7-6	CASSLFGGAGANVLTF	TGTGCCAGCAGCTTATTCGGGGGGGCTGGGGCCAACGTCCTGACTTTC
TRBD1	NA	TRBJ2-7	TRBV6-5	CASSYRTGGVYEQYF	TGTGCCAGCAGTTACCGGACAGGGGGGGTCTACGAGCAGTACTTC
NA	few	TRBJ2-1	TRBV28	CASSQYNEQFF	TGTGCCAGCAGCCAGTACAATGAGCAGTTCTTC
NA	NA	TRBJ2-7	TRBV14	CASSQQGKVYF	TGTGCCAGCAGCCAGCAGGGGAAGGTTTACTTC
NA	few	TRBJ1-2	TRBV10-3	CAIRRDSEGYGYTF	TGTGCCATCAGACGAGACAGCGAGGGCTATGGCTACACCTTC
NA	NA	TRBJ2-5	TRBV6-1	CASGELGSPGETQYF	TGTGCCAGCGGTGAATTGGGGTCCCCAGGAGAGACCCAGTACTTC
NA	NA	TRBJ2-7	TRBV9	CASSVGGAPYEQYF	TGTGCCAGCAGCGTAGGCGGAGCCCCCTACGAGCAGTACTTC
TRBD2	few	TRBJ2-7	TRBV29-1	CSVRLAGYEQYF	TGCAGCGTTAGACTAGCGGGGTACGAGCAGTACTTC
TRBD1	once	TRBJ2-2	TRBV4-1	CASSHEDRGPLNTGELFF	TGCGCCAGCAGCCATGAGGACAGGGGTCCCTTGAACACCGGGGAGCTGTTTTTT
TRBD1	NA	TRBJ1-1	TRBV19	CASIQGTGGMNTEAFF	TGTGCCAGTATCCAGGGGACAGGGGGAATGAACACTGAAGCTTTCTTT
TRBD1	NA	TRBJ2-5	TRBV29-1	CSVVPQGAQETQYF	TGCAGCGTTGTTCCACAGGGGGCGCAAGAGACCCAGTACTTC
TRBD1	NA	TRBJ2-1	TRBV6-6	CASSYPRDRGSNEQFF	TGTGCCAGCAGTTACCCCCGGGACAGGGGGAGCAATGAGCAGTTCTTC
NA	NA	TRBJ1-1	TRBV9	CASQEMNTEAFF	TGTGCCAGCCAGGAGATGAACACTGAAGCTTTCTTT
NA	NA	TRBJ2-3	TRBV4-2	CASSQQARSSTDTQYF	TGTGCCAGCAGCCAACAAGCAAGAAGTAGCACAGATACGCAGTATTTT
NA	NA	TRBJ2-5	TRBV5-1	CASSLSGAGERETQYF	TGCGCCAGCAGCTTGTCGGGGGCCGGGGAAAGAGAGACCCAGTACTTC
TRBD1	NA	TRBJ2-1	TRBV4-1	CASRETGDHGNEQFF	TGCGCCAGCAGGGAGACAGGGGATCATGGCAATGAGCAGTTCTTC
NA	NA	TRBJ1-1	TRBV18	CASSPSRTANTEAFF	TGTGCCAGCTCCCCTTCACGGACAGCGAACACTGAAGCTTTCTTT
NA	NA	TRBJ2-7	TRBV5-4	CASSPHPDSQIYEQYF	TGTGCCAGCAGCCCCCATCCAGACTCCCAAATCTACGAGCAGTACTTC
NA	NA	TRBJ2-5	TRBV5-4	CASSLESAAVTQYF	TGTGCCAGCAGCTTGGAATCGGCGGCAGTGACCCAGTACTTC
NA	NA	TRBJ1-1	TRBV5-6	CASSLYTEAFF	TGTGCCAGCAGCCTCTACACTGAAGCTTTCTTT
NA	NA	TRBJ2-5	TRBV2	CASGSTGTIRGETQYF	TGTGCCAGCGGTTCTACCGGGACTATCAGGGGAGAGACCCAGTACTTC
NA	NA	TRBJ2-4	TRBV18	CASSLDQQNIQYF	TGTGCCAGCTCGCTGGACCAACAAAACATTCAGTACTTC
NA	NA	TRBJ2-7	TRBV5-4	CASSLGVGEQYF	TGTGCCAGCAGCTTAGGGGTGGGCGAGCAGTACTTC
NA	NA	TRBJ1-1	TRBV5-1	CASSLVIGGRNTEAFF	TGCGCCAGCAGCTTGGTTATAGGGGGGAGGAACACTGAAGCTTTCTTT
NA	NA	TRBJ2-5	TRBV5-1	CASSLSGLTETQYF	TGCGCCAGCAGCTTAAGTGGACTTACGGAGACCCAGTACTTC
NA	once	TRBJ1-4	TRBV6-1	CASSEAGEKLFF	TGTGCCAGCAGTGAAGCCGGGGAAAAACTGTTTTTT
NA	NA	TRBJ2-1	TRBV18	CASSPQLVIHHEQFF	TGTGCCAGCTCACCTCAACTAGTAATCCATCATGAGCAGTTCTTC
NA	few	TRBJ2-7	TRBV6-6	CASRWGRATYEQYF	TGTGCCAGCAGGTGGGGCAGGGCGACCTACGAGCAGTACTTC
NA	NA	TRBJ2-7	TRBV19	CASSIRREANYEQYF	TGTGCCAGTAGTATAAGGAGGGAGGCCAATTACGAGCAGTACTTC
NA	NA	TRBJ1-5	TRBV28	CASSLLQISNQPQHF	TGTGCCAGCAGTTTGCTGCAAATAAGCAATCAGCCCCAGCATTTT
NA	NA	TRBJ2-3	TRBV28	CASSQDWSDTQYF	TGTGCCAGCAGCCAAGACTGGTCAGATACGCAGTATTTT
TRBD1	few	TRBJ2-3	TRBV11-1	CASSPRTGEYTQYF	TGTGCCAGCAGCCCTAGGACAGGGGAGTATACGCAGTATTTT
NA	NA	TRBJ2-3	TRBV21-1	CASSERGEGPDTQYF	TGTGCCAGCAGCGAAAGAGGGGAAGGCCCAGATACGCAGTATTTT
NA	NA	TRBJ2-1	TRBV18	CASSPPNSGTYNEQFF	TGTGCCAGCTCACCACCGAATAGCGGAACATACAATGAGCAGTTCTTC
NA	NA	TRBJ2-7	TRBV7-9	CASSLVGFEEYEQYF	TGTGCCAGCAGCTTAGTGGGATTTGAAGAATACGAGCAGTACTTC
TRBD1	NA	TRBJ1-1	TRBV7-2	CASSLQGQGSTEAFF	TGTGCCAGCAGTCTACAGGGACAGGGGTCCACTGAAGCTTTCTTT
TRBD2	NA	TRBJ2-1	TRBV5-1	CASSSGLAGGPPFF	TGCGCCAGCAGCTCCGGACTAGCGGGAGGGCCCCCGTTCTTC
NA	NA	TRBJ2-1	TRBV7-2	CASSLVGSASYEQFF	TGTGCCAGCAGCTTAGTCGGTAGCGCCTCTTATGAGCAGTTCTTC
NA	NA	TRBJ1-1	TRBV6-6	CASSYNRIGTEAFF	TGTGCCAGCAGTTACAACAGAATAGGGACTGAAGCTTTCTTT
TRBD2	NA	TRBJ2-7	TRBV11-2	CASSFAGGYEQYF	TGTGCCAGCAGCTTCGCGGGAGGCTACGAGCAGTACTTC
NA	NA	TRBJ1-5	TRBV4-2	CASSQDRDQPQHF	TGTGCCAGCAGCCAAGACAGGGATCAGCCCCAGCATTTT
NA	NA	TRBJ2-5	TRBV11-2	CASSLGVAFQETQYF	TGTGCCAGCAGCTTAGGTGTAGCCTTCCAAGAGACCCAGTACTTC